The source of this TCR beta chain is a study of blood T cell repertoires in COVID-19. Turning to the study itself: Researchers got acute and convalescent COVID-19 samples from the United States, Italy and Spain. PBMCs, B-cell-depleted T cells, or T cells were the source of the cDNA or gDNA that made up the material.

Per the study methods: Reference gene primer amplification gave estimated nucleated cell counts. Assay used: immunoSEQ multiplex PCR; TCRdb lists only in-frame clones, some missing. That table furnishes V, J and clone size, whereas the DNA furnished D and trimming. The sample lists about 150,000 clones, approximately 80% occurring once. Sequencing was done on a sample of peripheral blood. The receptor was derived from a woman in her forties with active or convalescent COVID-19.

CDR3: CASSFSAGDGTDTQYF. DNA for the CDR3: TGTGCCAGCAGCTTTAGTGCGGGAGACGGAACAGATACGCAGTATTTT. This sequence joins TRBV7-9 and TRBJ2-3; the match to TRBD2 covers 7 bases. This CDR3 contains 16 residues. Germline V gene data show CDR1 as SEHNR and CDR2 as FQNEAQ (reference sequence). Trimming cost V 3 bases and J 3 bases; bases outside gene matches: 9.